This T cell receptor (beta chain) derives from a study of low-dose radiotherapy and immunotherapy resistance in tumors. Study background: Daily, from cycle 1 day 1 and for four cycles, patients took oral aspirin 300 mg.

With TRAV- and TRBV-specific primers, first-strand cDNA was made, covering the alpha and beta chains. TCRs underwent around 20 PCR cycles of amplification with a constant-region primer and V-primer adapter. With in vitro transcription, the isolated mRNA was amplified. MiXCR, applied by TCRdb to the reads, yields one record per CDR3 protein. The data hold under 90,000 distinct CDR3 sequences, with 18% observed a single time. Time point specified: before trial treatment. Along with nivolumab and ipilimumab, donors received aspirin, low-dose cyclophosphamide and low-dose radiotherapy. Eligible patients bore advanced solid tumors devoid of tumor-infiltrating lymphocytes. Germline V gene sequence: CDR1 SQVTM, CDR2 ANQGSEA. The CDR3 is made up of 14 amino acids. V was clipped by 1 base and J by 8 bases, with 14 bases between them. This clonotype was seen many times.

The V call is TRBV29-1, the J call TRBJ1-4, with D perhaps matching TRBD1 (6 bases). The receptor was derived from a male donor with prostate cancer. Sequenced here: PBMCs, sampled before treatment. CDR3 amino acids: CSVEVGSGTEKLFF. In DNA form, the CDR3 reads TGCAGCGTTGAAGTTGGGTCAGGGACAGAAAAACTGTTTTTT.